Listed below are T cell receptor beta chains from one sample, sequenced in a study of cytomegalovirus exposure and HLA in healthy donors. The data were produced by immunoSEQ multiplex PCR, yet TCRdb's version contains in-frame clones alone and is incomplete. The sample includes some 110,000 clones, 9.5% of them seen just once. What was sequenced was PBMCs. These receptors originate from a man younger than 40 in good health and CMV-seronegative. The CDR3 runs from the conserved cysteine through the conserved F or W. The order of the fields is CDR3 DNA, CDR3 protein, J gene, V gene, clone size, D gene. The D gene is left open where the match is weak. Some rows have no size entry. The others give once, few or many, or a class for an expanded clone.

CDR3 DNA: TGTGCTAGTGGTCCGGAGGGAGAGACCCAGTACTTC
CDR3 protein: CASGPEGETQYF
J gene: TRBJ2-5
V gene: TRBV12-5
clone size: few
D gene: NA

CDR3 DNA: TGTGCCAGCAAGGACAATCCCTTCAGCACAGATACGCAGTATTTT
CDR3 protein: CASKDNPFSTDTQYF
J gene: TRBJ2-3
V gene: TRBV6-5
clone size: few
D gene: NA

CDR3 DNA: TGCGCCAGCAGCCAAGCCCCGACAGGGGCGGGCTACGAGCAGTACTTC
CDR3 protein: CASSQAPTGAGYEQYF
J gene: TRBJ2-7
V gene: TRBV4-1
clone size: NA
D gene: TRBD1

CDR3 DNA: TGCGCCAGCAGCTTCGAACGAGCCAGGGCCACAGATACGCAGTATTTT
CDR3 protein: CASSFERARATDTQYF
J gene: TRBJ2-3
V gene: TRBV4-1
clone size: few
D gene: NA

CDR3 DNA: TGTGCCATCAGTGAGAATGTTTGGGGACAGGTAAACGAGCAGTACTTC
CDR3 protein: CAISENVWGQVNEQYF
J gene: TRBJ2-7
V gene: TRBV10-3
clone size: few
D gene: TRBD1

CDR3 DNA: TGTGCTAGCAGCTCCCTAGCGGGGGCCTCACAGTCGAACACCGGGGAGCTGTTTTTT
CDR3 protein: CASSSLAGASQSNTGELFF
J gene: TRBJ2-2
V gene: TRBV7-7
clone size: NA
D gene: TRBD2

CDR3 DNA: TGCGCCAGCAGCCAAGCGGGCGGGAGTGGCAATGAGCAGTTCTTC
CDR3 protein: CASSQAGGSGNEQFF
J gene: TRBJ2-1
V gene: TRBV4-1
clone size: NA
D gene: TRBD2

CDR3 DNA: TGCGCCAGCAGCCAAGAAGGAGCTGGTCAGCCCCAGCATTTT
CDR3 protein: CASSQEGAGQPQHF
J gene: TRBJ1-5
V gene: TRBV4-3
clone size: NA
D gene: NA

CDR3 DNA: TGTGCCGGCAGGCCGGGACTAGCGGGGGGGCAGGATGAGCAGTTCTTC
CDR3 protein: CAGRPGLAGGQDEQFF
J gene: TRBJ2-1
V gene: TRBV2
clone size: few
D gene: TRBD2

CDR3 DNA: TGTGCCAGCAGCCCCAAACCGGGACAGCGCATAGATGGCTACACCTTC
CDR3 protein: CASSPKPGQRIDGYTF
J gene: TRBJ1-2
V gene: TRBV13
clone size: NA
D gene: TRBD1

CDR3 DNA: TGTGCCAGCAGCCCTGGGGACAGGTCACTACCTTACGAGCAGTACTTC
CDR3 protein: CASSPGDRSLPYEQYF
J gene: TRBJ2-7
V gene: TRBV9
clone size: NA
D gene: TRBD1

CDR3 DNA: TGTGCCAGCAGCTCCGGGGGAGCCCTCAATGAAAAACTGTTTTTT
CDR3 protein: CASSSGGALNEKLFF
J gene: TRBJ1-4
V gene: TRBV5-5
clone size: few
D gene: NA

CDR3 DNA: TGTGCCAGCAGCAAAAGGTCCGGGACTAGCGGGAGGAGTGGCACAGATACGCAGTATTTT
CDR3 protein: CASSKRSGTSGRSGTDTQYF
J gene: TRBJ2-3
V gene: TRBV21-1
clone size: few
D gene: NA

CDR3 DNA: TGTGCCAGCAGTAATAAAGGACAGGCCTACGAGCAGTACTTC
CDR3 protein: CASSNKGQAYEQYF
J gene: TRBJ2-7
V gene: TRBV27
clone size: few
D gene: TRBD1

CDR3 DNA: TGTGCCTGGAGTGTGGGACAGGGGTATGAAGCTTTCTTT
CDR3 protein: CAWSVGQGYEAFF
J gene: TRBJ1-1
V gene: TRBV30
clone size: NA
D gene: TRBD1

CDR3 DNA: TGTGCCAGCAACGGAGGAACCGTCGACAATGAGCAGTTCTTC
CDR3 protein: CASNGGTVDNEQFF
J gene: TRBJ2-1
V gene: TRBV6-1
clone size: few
D gene: NA

CDR3 DNA: TGTGCCAGCAGCTTAGGACAGACGAGCTCGGGAGAGCAGTACTTC
CDR3 protein: CASSLGQTSSGEQYF
J gene: TRBJ2-7
V gene: TRBV13
clone size: few
D gene: NA

CDR3 DNA: TGTGCCAGCATGATGGACTTTGGCTCCTACGAGCAGTACTTC
CDR3 protein: CASMMDFGSYEQYF
J gene: TRBJ2-7
V gene: TRBV2
clone size: NA
D gene: NA

CDR3 DNA: TGCGCCAGCAGCTTGTCTCCACTAGGGGAGGGGACCCAGTACTTC
CDR3 protein: CASSLSPLGEGTQYF
J gene: TRBJ2-5
V gene: TRBV5-1
clone size: many
D gene: TRBD2

CDR3 DNA: TGTGCCAGCAGCTTCCTCACGTCCGGGACTAGCGGCTACGAGCAGTACTTC
CDR3 protein: CASSFLTSGTSGYEQYF
J gene: TRBJ2-7
V gene: TRBV11-2
clone size: few
D gene: TRBD2

CDR3 DNA: TGTGCCAGCAGTTTAATATGGGGGACAACGGATGAAAAACTGTTTTTT
CDR3 protein: CASSLIWGTTDEKLFF
J gene: TRBJ1-4
V gene: TRBV27
clone size: few
D gene: NA

CDR3 DNA: TGTGCCAGCAGTGTGATATCAGGGGGCTCCTATAATTCACCCCTCCACTTT
CDR3 protein: CASSVISGGSYNSPLHF
J gene: TRBJ1-6
V gene: TRBV6-1
clone size: few
D gene: TRBD1

CDR3 DNA: TGTGCCAGCAGTGAGGGGGGGGCCCTAAGGGAAAAACTGTTTTTT
CDR3 protein: CASSEGGALREKLFF
J gene: TRBJ1-4
V gene: TRBV2
clone size: few
D gene: NA

CDR3 DNA: TGTGCCAGCAGCTTCGGGATCCTAAGGAACACCATATATTTT
CDR3 protein: CASSFGILRNTIYF
J gene: TRBJ1-3
V gene: TRBV5-8
clone size: few
D gene: NA

CDR3 DNA: TGTGCCTGGGACAATCGACCGGTCTCCTACGAGCAGTACTTC
CDR3 protein: CAWDNRPVSYEQYF
J gene: TRBJ2-7
V gene: TRBV30
clone size: few
D gene: NA

CDR3 DNA: TGTGCCAGTAGTCCATATGAGTGGAACACTGAAGCTTTCTTT
CDR3 protein: CASSPYEWNTEAFF
J gene: TRBJ1-1
V gene: TRBV19
clone size: NA
D gene: NA

CDR3 DNA: TGTGCCATCAGTGAGTCGGCTCTAGCGGGAGTATTCTACAATGAGCAGTTCTTC
CDR3 protein: CAISESALAGVFYNEQFF
J gene: TRBJ2-1
V gene: TRBV10-3
clone size: few
D gene: TRBD2

CDR3 DNA: TGTGCCAGCAGCTTAGAGACTAGCGGCAACTCCTACGAGCAGTACTTC
CDR3 protein: CASSLETSGNSYEQYF
J gene: TRBJ2-7
V gene: TRBV7-6
clone size: few
D gene: TRBD2

CDR3 DNA: TGCGCCAGCAGTTCGCCGGGACAGGGGGTGGATGATACGCAGTATTTT
CDR3 protein: CASSSPGQGVDDTQYF
J gene: TRBJ2-3
V gene: TRBV23-1
clone size: few
D gene: TRBD1

CDR3 DNA: TGTGCCATCAGTGATAGCGCAGATACGCAGTATTTT
CDR3 protein: CAISDSADTQYF
J gene: TRBJ2-3
V gene: TRBV10-3
clone size: few
D gene: NA

CDR3 DNA: TGTGCCAGCAGCTTGGGTGATGGGGGCTTCGACTACGAGCAGTACTTC
CDR3 protein: CASSLGDGGFDYEQYF
J gene: TRBJ2-7
V gene: TRBV5-5
clone size: NA
D gene: NA

CDR3 DNA: TGTGCCAGCAGCTTCGGGACTGGGGCGGGACTGTTTTTT
CDR3 protein: CASSFGTGAGLFF
J gene: TRBJ1-4
V gene: TRBV5-4
clone size: NA
D gene: NA

CDR3 DNA: TGCAGCGTTGAAGATCCCCTCGGGAATGAGCAGTTCTTC
CDR3 protein: CSVEDPLGNEQFF
J gene: TRBJ2-1
V gene: TRBV29-1
clone size: NA
D gene: NA

CDR3 DNA: TGTGCCAGCAGACAGGGACAGGGCAATCAGCCCCAGCATTTT
CDR3 protein: CASRQGQGNQPQHF
J gene: TRBJ1-5
V gene: TRBV28
clone size: NA
D gene: TRBD1

CDR3 DNA: TGTGCCTGGAGTGTAAGGTCTAGGGAAAAACTGTTTTTT
CDR3 protein: CAWSVRSREKLFF
J gene: TRBJ1-4
V gene: TRBV30
clone size: few
D gene: NA

CDR3 DNA: TGTGCCAGCAATGCGGGAGGGATAGATACGCAGTATTTT
CDR3 protein: CASNAGGIDTQYF
J gene: TRBJ2-3
V gene: TRBV2
clone size: NA
D gene: TRBD2

CDR3 DNA: TGTGCCAGCAGCGTAGATGATCTAGGCGAGCAGTACTTC
CDR3 protein: CASSVDDLGEQYF
J gene: TRBJ2-7
V gene: TRBV9
clone size: NA
D gene: NA